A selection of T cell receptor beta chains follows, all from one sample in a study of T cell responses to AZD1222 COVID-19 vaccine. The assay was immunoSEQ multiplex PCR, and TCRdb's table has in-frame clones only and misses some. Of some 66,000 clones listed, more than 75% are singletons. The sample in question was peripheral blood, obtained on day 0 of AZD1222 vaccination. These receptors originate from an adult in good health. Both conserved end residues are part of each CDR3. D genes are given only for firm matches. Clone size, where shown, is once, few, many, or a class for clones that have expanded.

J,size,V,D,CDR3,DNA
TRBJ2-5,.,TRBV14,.,CASSQEGGSWETQYF,TGTGCCAGCAGCCAAGAAGGGGGATCATGGGAGACCCAGTACTTC
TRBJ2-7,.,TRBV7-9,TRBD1,CASSPTGGVTYEQYF,TGTGCCAGCAGTCCTACAGGGGGCGTCACCTACGAGCAGTACTTC
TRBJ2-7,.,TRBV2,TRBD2,CASSLYSGRASYEQYF,TGTGCCAGCAGTCTCTATAGCGGGAGGGCCTCGTACGAGCAGTACTTC
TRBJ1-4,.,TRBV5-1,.,CASSLRTATNEKLFF,TGCGCCAGCAGCTTACGGACGGCAACTAATGAAAAACTGTTTTTT
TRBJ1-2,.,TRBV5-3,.,CARVSVAGTVNYGYTF,TGTGCCAGAGTTTCCGTAGCAGGGACGGTTAACTATGGCTACACCTTC
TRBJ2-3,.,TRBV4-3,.,CASSLRDSSTDTQYF,TGCGCCAGCAGCCTCCGAGACAGCAGCACAGATACGCAGTATTTT
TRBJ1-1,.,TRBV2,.,CASTAGENTEAFF,TGTGCCAGCACAGCAGGGGAAAACACTGAAGCTTTCTTT
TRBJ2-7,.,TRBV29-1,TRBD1,CSVSGTGNHEQYF,TGCAGCGTTTCGGGGACAGGGAACCACGAGCAGTACTTC
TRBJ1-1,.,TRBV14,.,CASSQFWRLNTEAFF,TGTGCCAGCAGCCAGTTTTGGCGTTTGAACACTGAAGCTTTCTTT
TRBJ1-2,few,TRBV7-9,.,CASSLEVIYGYTF,TGTGCCAGCAGCCTGGAAGTAATCTATGGCTACACCTTC
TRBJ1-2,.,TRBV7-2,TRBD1,CASSLGATGDYGYTF,TGTGCCAGCAGCTTAGGAGCAACAGGGGACTATGGCTACACCTTC
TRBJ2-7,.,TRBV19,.,CASSILHFGRRTYEQYF,TGTGCCAGTAGTATTTTACACTTCGGGAGAAGAACCTACGAGCAGTACTTC
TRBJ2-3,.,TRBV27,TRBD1,CASSFPGQGADTQYF,TGTGCCAGCAGTTTTCCCGGACAGGGGGCAGATACGCAGTATTTT
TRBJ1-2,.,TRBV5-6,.,CASSLGPGPGLYGYTF,TGTGCCAGCAGCTTGGGACCCGGACCGGGACTCTATGGCTACACCTTC
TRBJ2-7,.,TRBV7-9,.,CASSLAVGSEQYF,TGTGCCAGCAGCTTAGCGGTAGGGTCCGAGCAGTACTTC
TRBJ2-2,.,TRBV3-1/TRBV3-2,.,CASSVDRYTGELFF,TGTGCCAGCAGCGTCGACCGATACACCGGGGAGCTGTTTTTT
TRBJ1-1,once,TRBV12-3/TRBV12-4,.,CATKKGMNTEAFF,TGTGCCACAAAAAAGGGGATGAACACTGAAGCTTTCTTT
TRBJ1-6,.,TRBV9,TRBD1,CASSVRTGSPLHF,TGTGCCAGCAGCGTAAGGACAGGGTCACCCCTCCACTTT
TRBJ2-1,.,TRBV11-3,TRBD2,CASSLDTSGARYNEQFF,TGTGCCAGCAGCTTAGATACTAGCGGGGCGCGATACAATGAGCAGTTCTTC
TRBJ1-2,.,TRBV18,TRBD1,CASSPGTDGYTF,TGTGCCAGCTCTCCCGGGACAGATGGCTACACCTTC
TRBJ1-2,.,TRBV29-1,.,CSVALPTGYGYTF,TGCAGCGTTGCCCTCCCTACGGGCTATGGCTACACCTTC
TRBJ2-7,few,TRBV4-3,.,CASSQDSRSYEQYF,TGCGCCAGCAGCCAAGATTCAAGATCCTACGAGCAGTACTTC
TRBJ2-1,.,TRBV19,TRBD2,CASSIVGTGGNEQFF,TGTGCCAGTAGTATAGTGGGGACGGGGGGAAATGAGCAGTTCTTC
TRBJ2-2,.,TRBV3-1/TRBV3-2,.,CASSHHRGTKLHTGELFF,TGTGCCAGCAGCCACCATAGGGGGACTAAGTTACACACCGGGGAGCTGTTTTTT
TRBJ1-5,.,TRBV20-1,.,CSASKRRGANQPQHF,TGCAGTGCTAGTAAAAGGAGGGGGGCCAATCAGCCCCAGCATTTT
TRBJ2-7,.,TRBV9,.,CASSPYGGDRGEQYF,TGTGCCAGCAGCCCCTACGGCGGGGATCGGGGCGAGCAGTACTTC
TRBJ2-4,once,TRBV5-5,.,CASSLLGGAVKNIQYF,TGTGCCAGCAGCTTGCTGGGGGGCGCCGTCAAAAACATTCAGTACTTC
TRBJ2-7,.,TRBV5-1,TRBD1,CASKPVLRTGGYEQYF,TGCGCCAGCAAACCCGTCTTACGGACAGGGGGCTACGAGCAGTACTTC
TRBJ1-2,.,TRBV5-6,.,CASSWEAGVRGYTF,TGTGCCAGCAGCTGGGAGGCCGGGGTTCGGGGCTACACCTTC
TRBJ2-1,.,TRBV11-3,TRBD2,CASSPRGGQGIEQFF,TGTGCCAGCAGCCCCCGGGGAGGGCAGGGTATTGAGCAGTTCTTC
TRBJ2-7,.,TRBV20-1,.,CSAYWYYEQYF,TGCAGTGCTTATTGGTACTACGAGCAGTACTTC
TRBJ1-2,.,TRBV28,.,CASSLSVQGPYGYTF,TGTGCCAGCAGTTTATCGGTGCAGGGCCCATATGGCTACACCTTC